This is a list of T cell receptor beta chains from one sample in a study of blood T cell repertoires in COVID-19. Data came from immunoSEQ multiplex PCR; TCRdb stores just in-frame clones and leaves some out. Of approximately 120,000 clones listed, around 90% are singletons. Source material: peripheral blood. Every receptor here comes from a human donor in a cohort sampled during active COVID-19. CDR3s include the opening cysteine and the closing phenylalanine or tryptophan. A D gene is named only where the DNA matches it firmly. Size values are once, few and many counts, or a class for expanded clones, and some rows have none.

TRBJ2-1 | NA | TRBV28 | NA | TGTGCCAGCAGTTTACGTGTTTGGGGGGTGGGGTTCTTC | CASSLRVWGVGFF
TRBJ1-4 | NA | TRBV3-1/TRBV3-2 | NA | TGTGCCAGCAGCCAAGGTCTCGTGGGCGATGAAAAACTGTTTTTT | CASSQGLVGDEKLFF
TRBJ2-1 | TRBD2 | TRBV24-1 | NA | TGTGCCACCAGTGATCCGGGGGGGGATCTGATCGATGAGCAGTTCTTC | CATSDPGGDLIDEQFF
TRBJ2-2 | TRBD2 | TRBV5-1 | NA | TGCGCCAGCACCACTTTGGCGGGAGGTACCGGGGAGCTGTTTTTT | CASTTLAGGTGELFF
TRBJ2-2 | TRBD1 | TRBV7-7 | NA | TGTGCTAGCAGCCGGGACAGGGCTGTCGGGGAGCTGTTTTTT | CASSRDRAVGELFF
TRBJ2-1 | TRBD1 | TRBV15 | NA | TGTGCCACCAGCAGAGATGGGACAGGGTCCAACAATGAGCAGTTCTTC | CATSRDGTGSNNEQFF
TRBJ1-1 | NA | TRBV6-1 | NA | TGTGCCAGCAGTGAGGATGTACAGGGATGGGCTGAAGCTTTCTTT | CASSEDVQGWAEAFF
TRBJ1-6 | NA | TRBV2 | NA | TGTGCCAGCAATCCGACGGGGGAATCACCCCTCCACTTT | CASNPTGESPLHF
TRBJ2-3 | TRBD1 | TRBV6-5 | NA | TGTGCCAGCAGAGCCGGGACAGGGGGCCGGGATACGCAGTATTTT | CASRAGTGGRDTQYF
TRBJ2-1 | TRBD2 | TRBV14 | NA | TGTGCCAGCAGCCAAGAGTTGGGACTAGCGGCACCCAATGAGCAGTTCTTC | CASSQELGLAAPNEQFF
TRBJ2-7 | TRBD2 | TRBV28 | NA | TGTGCCAGCAGCGCGAGGACTAGCGGGAGCCCCTACGAGCAGTACTTC | CASSARTSGSPYEQYF
TRBJ2-1 | NA | TRBV6-4 | NA | TGTGCCAGCTCGTTAGCGGCGCACAATGAGCAGTTCTTC | CASSLAAHNEQFF
TRBJ2-6 | TRBD1 | TRBV6-1 | once | TGTGCCAGCAGTGCCCGACAGGGGCGTTGGGGATCTGGGGCCAACGTCCTGACTTTC | CASSARQGRWGSGANVLTF
TRBJ2-3 | TRBD2 | TRBV9 | NA | TGTGCCAGCAGCCCTTCCTCCGGGACTAGCGGCCGCACAGATACGCAGTATTTT | CASSPSSGTSGRTDTQYF
TRBJ1-2 | TRBD1 | TRBV7-2 | NA | TGTGCCAGCAGCTTAGGGGACAGGGGTTACTATGGCTACACCTTC | CASSLGDRGYYGYTF
TRBJ2-7 | NA | TRBV28 | NA | TGTGCCAGCAGTTTCTTCCCCAGGGGCCACTCCTACGAGCAGTACTTC | CASSFFPRGHSYEQYF
TRBJ2-3 | NA | TRBV2 | once | TGTGCCAGCAGTGAAGAGGGGTTCGATACGCAGTATTTT | CASSEEGFDTQYF
TRBJ2-7 | NA | TRBV5-1 | NA | TGCGCCAGCAGCTACCTTGCGGGTACTACCTACGAGCAGTACTTC | CASSYLAGTTYEQYF
TRBJ1-1 | NA | TRBV10-1 | NA | TGCGCCACCAGGAGGAACACTGAAGCTTTCTTT | CATRRNTEAFF
TRBJ1-2 | NA | TRBV10-3 | NA | TGTGCCATCAGTGAGTCGCGGGGGGCCCTTGGTGGCTACACCTTC | CAISESRGALGGYTF
TRBJ1-1 | NA | TRBV7-8 | NA | TGTGCCAGCAGCACATACAGGTTGGGCACTGAAGCTTTCTTT | CASSTYRLGTEAFF
TRBJ2-7 | TRBD1 | TRBV7-9 | NA | TGTGCCAGCAGCTCACGGGACAGCTACGAGCAGTACTTC | CASSSRDSYEQYF
TRBJ2-5 | NA | TRBV5-6 | NA | TGTGCCAGCAGCTTCCGTAGGGGCCATCTCCGGTCTGGGGACTTC | CASSFRRGHLRSGDF
TRBJ2-5 | NA | TRBV27 | NA | TGTGCCAGCAGTTTAAGGCGGGGCGAGACCCAGTACTTC | CASSLRRGETQYF
TRBJ1-5 | NA | TRBV6-2/TRBV6-3 | NA | TGTGCCAGCAGCCCCAGGGGTCAGAGCAATCAGCCCCAGCATTTT | CASSPRGQSNQPQHF
TRBJ1-5 | NA | TRBV5-6 | NA | TGTGCCAGCAGCTTGACTCGACAAGATCAGCCCCAGCATTTT | CASSLTRQDQPQHF
TRBJ1-1 | NA | TRBV11-1 | NA | TGTGCCAGCAGCCCCCATGCGGGCACTGAAGCTTTCTTT | CASSPHAGTEAFF
TRBJ1-2 | NA | TRBV7-2 | NA | TGTGCCAGCAGCTTAGGGGGGGAGCTGTATGGCTACACCTTC | CASSLGGELYGYTF